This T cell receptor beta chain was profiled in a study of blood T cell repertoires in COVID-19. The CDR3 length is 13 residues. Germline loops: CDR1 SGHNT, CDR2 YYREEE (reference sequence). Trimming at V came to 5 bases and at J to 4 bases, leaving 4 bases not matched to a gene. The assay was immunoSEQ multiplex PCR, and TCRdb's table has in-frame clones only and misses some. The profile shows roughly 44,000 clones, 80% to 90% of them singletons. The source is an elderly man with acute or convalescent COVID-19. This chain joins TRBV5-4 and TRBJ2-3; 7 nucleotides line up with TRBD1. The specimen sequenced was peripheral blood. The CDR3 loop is CASRIQGADTQYF. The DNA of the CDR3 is TGTGCCAGCAGGATTCAGGGGGCAGATACGCAGTATTTT.